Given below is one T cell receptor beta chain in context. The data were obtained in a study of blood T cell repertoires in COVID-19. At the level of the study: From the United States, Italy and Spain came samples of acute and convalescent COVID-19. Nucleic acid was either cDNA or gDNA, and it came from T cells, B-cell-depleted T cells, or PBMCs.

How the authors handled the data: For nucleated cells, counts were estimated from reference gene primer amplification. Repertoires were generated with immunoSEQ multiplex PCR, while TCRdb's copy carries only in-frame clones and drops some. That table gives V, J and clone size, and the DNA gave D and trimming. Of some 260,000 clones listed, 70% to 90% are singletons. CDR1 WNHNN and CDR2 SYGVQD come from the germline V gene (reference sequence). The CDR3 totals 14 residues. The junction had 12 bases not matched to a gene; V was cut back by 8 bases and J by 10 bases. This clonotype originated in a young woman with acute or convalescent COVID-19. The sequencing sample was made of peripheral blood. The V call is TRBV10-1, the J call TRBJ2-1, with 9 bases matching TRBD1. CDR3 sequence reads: CASARDRENAEQFF. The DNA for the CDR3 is TGCGCCAGCGCCCGGGACAGGGAAAACGCCGAGCAGTTCTTC.